The subject of this entry is one T cell receptor beta chain. This entry is derived from a study of blood T cell repertoires in COVID-19. This table comes from immunoSEQ multiplex PCR, and its TCRdb copy is limited to in-frame clones, with some not included. The profile shows about 81,000 clones, about 82% of them singletons. CDR1 is SGDLS, CDR2 YYNGEE, per germline. The CDR3 spans 15 residues. The V gene end was trimmed by 0 bases and the J gene end by 6 bases; junction bases not matched to a gene: 2. The clonotype was recovered from a human donor in a cohort sampled during active COVID-19. The sample taken for sequencing was peripheral blood. The J gene is TRBJ2-2, the V gene TRBV9; 10 bases fit TRBD1. This chain's CDR3 is CASSVAGQGPGELFF. For the CDR3, the DNA is TGTGCCAGCAGCGTAGCGGGACAGGGGCCCGGGGAGCTGTTTTTT.